The present entry profiles one T cell receptor (beta chain) with its context. Its antigen is currently unknown. Trimming removed 0 bases at V and 0 bases at J, with 12 bases between. The germline gives CDR1 LNHNV, CDR2 YYDKDF (reference sequence). CDR3 size: 18 residues. The data belong to a study of graft-versus-host responses after intestinal transplantation. Study-wide context: Following induction with anti-thymocyte globulin, all recipients were given tacrolimus and steroids for around three years. Findings and caveats of the study: Where graft-donor T cell macrochimerism was present, patients had high graft-versus-host to host-versus-graft clonal ratios in allografts.

Intraepithelial and lamina propria lymphocytes were released after the graft tissue was processed. Sequencing used immunoSEQ multiplex PCR; TCRdb keeps in-frame clones, though not all of them. The sample carries about 5,600 clones, about three quarters recorded once. The TCR originated in a human patient who received an intestinal transplant, so some T cells may come from the graft donor. The material sequenced was ileum tissue, taken about 240 days after intestinal transplant. J is TRBJ2-6 and V is TRBV15; D is uncertain. Here the CDR3 reads CATSRDIQSSSGANVLTF. DNA for the CDR3: TGTGCCACCAGCAGAGATATCCAGTCATCCTCTGGGGCCAACGTCCTGACTTTC.